Below, 20 T cell receptor beta chains from the same sample are listed, as sequenced in a study of OX40 agonist ivuxolimab in advanced cancers. TCRdb's table, derived via immunoSEQ multiplex PCR, lists solely in-frame clones and lacks some. The sample carries 55,000 to 75,000 clones, 81% recorded once. The specimen comprised CD4+ or CD8+ T cells sorted from blood, sampled in a trial of the OX40 agonist ivuxolimab. The source of these receptors is an adult with an advanced solid tumor such as melanoma, head and neck, liver or kidney cancer.

This chain uses TRBV6-5 with TRBJ2-7; 7 bases are shared with TRBD1. Germline V CDR1 and CDR2: MNHEY, SVGAGI. This CDR3 has 13 residues. The V gene end was trimmed by 5 bases and the J gene end by 3 bases; junction bases not matched to a gene: 4. CDR3 sequence reads: CASSHGTDYEQYF. CDR3 nucleotide sequence: TGTGCCAGCAGTCACGGGACAGACTACGAGCAGTACTTC.

This sequence joins TRBV7-9 and TRBJ1-1; 8 bases are a match to TRBD1. The CDR3 sequence is 13 residues long. V was pared by 3 bases and J by 6 bases, with 3 bases of the junction left unmatched. Germline assignment: CDR1 SEHNR and CDR2 FQNEAQ (reference sequence). This CDR3 reads CASSFRGRAEAFF. In DNA, the CDR3 is TGTGCCAGCAGCTTCAGGGGGCGGGCTGAAGCTTTCTTT. The whole variable domain, remainder taken from reference TRBV7-9 and TRBJ1-1, is DTGVSQNPRHKITKRGQNVTFRCDPISEHNRLYWYRQTLGQGPEFLTYFQNEAQLEKSRLLSDRFSAERPKGSFSTLEIQRTEQGDSAMYLCASSFRGRAEAFFGQGTRLTVV.

J is TRBJ2-1 and V is TRBV5-6; D unresolved. The V gene lost 0 bases and the J gene lost 9 bases, with 4 bases spanning the gap. Germline CDR1 SGHDT, CDR2 YYEEEE. This CDR3 comprises 11 residues. DNA of the CDR3: TGTGCCAGCAGCTTGGCCACTGAGCAGTTCTTC. Its protein is CASSLATEQFF.

This clone was observed a single time. The chain uses TRBV4-1 and TRBJ1-5; D is unclear. V was trimmed by 0 bases and J by 2 bases, leaving 11 bases between them. Germline lookup yields CDR1 MGHRA and CDR2 YSYEKL. The CDR3 loop spans 16 amino acids. The CDR3 loop reads CASSQEGGMRNQPQHF. The CDR3 DNA follows: TGCGCCAGCAGCCAAGAGGGAGGGATGCGCAATCAGCCCCAGCATTTT.

In the case of this clone: Other DNA sequences in this specimen translate into the identical CDR3. The chain links TRBV18 to TRBJ2-5, with D uncertain. Germline V gene lookup returns CDR1 KGHSH and CDR2 LQKENI. The CDR3 extends over 11 amino acids. Trimming removed 3 bases at V and 3 bases at J, with 2 bases between. CDR3 bases: TGTGCCAGCTCACCCAAAGAGACCCAGTACTTC. The encoded protein is CASSPKETQYF.

The chain is built from TRBV2 and TRBJ2-4; tentatively, D is TRBD1 (6 bases). Germline V gene data show CDR1 as SNHLY and CDR2 as FYNNEI. V was cut by 3 bases and J by 2 bases, with 14 bases left in between. The CDR3 extends over 16 amino acids. CDR3 DNA: TGTGCCAGCAGTGATCAGGGGTTGTTGACCAAAAACATTCAGTACTTC. This gives the protein CASSDQGLLTKNIQYF. The variable domain in full, completed from reference TRBV2 and TRBJ2-4, reads EPEVTQTPSHQVTQMGQEVILRCVPISNHLYFYWYRQILGQKVEFLVSFYNNEISEKSEIFDDQFSVERPDGSNFTLKIRSTKLEDSAMYFCASSDQGLLTKNIQYFGAGTRLSVL.

CDR3: CASSPGGQSSYNEQFF. The CDR3 DNA reads TGTGCCAGCAGCCCAGGGGGGCAGAGCTCCTACAATGAGCAGTTCTTC. The chain links TRBV4-2 to TRBJ2-1, with a possible D match to TRBD1 (7 bases). This CDR3 is built from 16 residues. The germline CDR1 and CDR2 sequences are LGHNA and YNFKEQ. The V and J ends lost 4 bases and 0 bases respectively, with 13 bases between them.

A word on this clone: Other nucleotide sequences in the sample specify the same CDR3. The chain couples TRBV11-3 to TRBJ2-5, with D perhaps matching TRBD1 or TRBD2 (5 bases each). Deletions cut 1 base from V and 1 base from J, with 7 bases between. The germline CDR1 and CDR2 sequences are SGHNT and YENEEA. The CDR3 runs 14 residues. CDR3 in DNA: TGTGCCAGCAGCTTAGGTGGGGGCCAAGAGACCCAGTACTTC. It translates to CASSLGGGQETQYF. Based on the CDR3 plus reference TRBV11-3 and TRBJ2-5, the full variable domain is EAGVVQSPRYKIIEKKQPVAFWCNPISGHNTLYWYLQNLGQGPELLIRYENEEAVDDSQLPKDRFSAERLKGVDSTLKIQPAELGDSAVYLCASSLGGGQETQYFGPGTRLLVL.

The chain uses TRBV5-4 and TRBJ1-1; D is uncertain. Trimming removed 0 bases from V and 2 bases from J, with 5 bases in between. Per the germline V gene, CDR1 is SGHNT and CDR2 is YYREEE (reference sequence). The CDR3 runs 13 residues. The CDR3 spells CASSLGPNTEAFF. For the CDR3, the DNA is TGTGCCAGCAGCTTGGGACCCAACACTGAAGCTTTCTTT.

This clone was counted only a few times. J is TRBJ2-3 and V is TRBV27; D gene uncertain. The V end lost 2 bases, the J end lost 4 bases, and 1 base lay between the germline ends. Looked up from germline, CDR1 is MNHEY and CDR2 is SMNVEV (reference sequence). The CDR3 loop spans 11 amino acids. Here the CDR3 reads CASSLADTQYF. In nucleotides, the CDR3 is TGTGCCAGCAGTTTAGCAGATACGCAGTATTTT.

Of note for this clone: At one of its ends the junction is not consistent with the germline gene, which may arise from a read error. V usage is TRBV2 and J usage is TRBJ1-2; 9 nucleotides agree with TRBD1. The CDR3 loop spans 16 amino acids. Germline CDR1 reads SNHLY; CDR2 reads FYNNEI. CDR3 sequence: CASREGQGRPNYGYTF. CDR3 nucleotide sequence: TGTGCCAGCAGGGAAGGACAGGGGCGCCCTAACTATGGCTACACCTTC.

This clone appeared once. A junction end diverges from the germline sequence, so it may reflect a read error. The genes are TRBV5-1 and TRBJ2-6; maybe TRBD1 (5 bases). CDR1 SGHRS and CDR2 YFSETQ come from the germline V gene. This CDR3 is built from 17 residues. CDR3 sequence reads: CASSFLFRPSGANVLIF. The CDR3 nucleotides are TGCGCCAGCAGCTTCTTGTTCCGACCCTCTGGGGCCAACGTCCTGATTTTC.

Here the CDR3 reads CASRRDSYEQYF. CDR3 DNA: TGTGCCAGCAGGCGCGACAGCTACGAGCAGTACTTC. The gene calls are TRBV7-2 and TRBJ2-7, with D possibly being TRBD1 (5 bases). Germline V lookup: CDR1 SGHTA, CDR2 FQGNSA. This CDR3 has 12 amino acids. Trimming took 6 bases from V and 3 from J, leaving 9 bases between them.

The chain couples TRBV7-2 to TRBJ2-1; D is perhaps TRBD1 (6 bases). The germline V and J ends were trimmed by 2 bases and 14 bases, with 16 bases remaining between them. CDR3 length: 13 amino acids. Germline values: CDR1 SGHTA, CDR2 FQGNSA. The CDR3 loop reads CASSLKGSGHEFF. The CDR3 coding sequence is TGTGCCAGCAGCTTAAAAGGATCGGGACATGAGTTCTTC.

The gene calls are TRBV25-1 and TRBJ2-7; 8 bases are shared with TRBD1. This CDR3 has 12 amino acids. The J segment lost 7 bases and the V segment lost 6 bases, leaving 5 bases of the junction unmatched. Per germline, CDR1 MGHDK and CDR2 SYGVNS. This CDR3 is CASSWTGNEQYF. For the CDR3, the DNA is TGTGCCAGCAGCTGGACAGGGAATGAGCAGTACTTC.

This clone was observed a handful of times. This chain links TRBV19 with TRBJ1-1, with D tentatively TRBD1 (6 bases). CDR1 is LNHDA and CDR2 is SQIVND in the germline V gene (reference sequence). The CDR3 sequence is 15 residues long. Trimming left V 10 bases short and J 0 bases short, with 18 bases between. The CDR3 sequence: CATRTGQFMNTEAFF. In nucleotides, the CDR3 is TGTGCCACTAGAACCGGACAGTTTATGAACACTGAAGCTTTCTTT.

V is TRBV18 and J is TRBJ1-6; D is unresolved. V lost 2 bases, J lost 5 bases, and 10 bases lay in between. The CDR3 extends over 15 amino acids. Per the germline V gene, CDR1 is KGHSH and CDR2 is LQKENI. In DNA form, the CDR3 reads TGTGCCAGCTCACCAATTCTGCCAGATAATTCACCCCTCCACTTT. It yields the protein CASSPILPDNSPLHF.

This chain links TRBV5-6 with TRBJ2-3; D is unclear. Looked up from germline, CDR1 is SGHDT and CDR2 is YYEEEE. This CDR3 contains 15 residues. V lost 0 bases to trimming and J lost 4 bases, with 12 bases between them. The CDR3 bases are TGTGCCAGCAGCTTGGCCCTCGTCAAGGCAGATACGCAGTATTTT. Translated, it gives CASSLALVKADTQYF.

This chain connects TRBV19 to TRBJ2-3; D is ambiguous. V dropped 3 bases and J dropped 0 bases, with 7 bases sitting between them. Germline V gene lookup returns CDR1 LNHDA and CDR2 SQIVND (reference sequence). The CDR3 loop spans 14 amino acids. CDR3 nucleotide sequence: TGTGCCAGTAGTATCCGACCTAGCACAGATACGCAGTATTTT. Its protein is CASSIRPSTDTQYF.

V is TRBV7-9 and J is TRBJ2-2; no clear D gene. The germline gives CDR1 SEHNR, CDR2 FQNEAQ (reference sequence). The germline V and J ends were trimmed by 3 bases and 6 bases, with 8 bases remaining between them. The CDR3 has 13 residues. This chain's CDR3 is CASSFTVSGELFF. The CDR3 bases are TGTGCCAGCAGCTTTACAGTCTCCGGGGAGCTGTTTTTT.